A selection of T cell receptor beta chains follows, all from one sample in a study of blood T cells in healthy people across ages. TCRdb processed the 5' RACE reads anew with MiXCR; each CDR3 protein has one entry. The data hold about 780,000 distinct CDR3 sequences, with roughly 24% observed a single time. These data were likewise used in another study, on T cells of mothers and their children.

Sequenced material: blood. Receptors were obtained from a boy younger than 18 in good health. Each CDR3 is given with its conserved first and last residue. D genes are given only for firm matches. Rows give clone size only sometimes, using once, few, many, or a class for an expanded clone.

len,j_gene,v_gene,d_gene,abundance,CDR3nt,CDR3aa
14,TRBJ1-6,TRBV7-9,NA,NA,TGTGCCAGCAGCTTAGCGCAGGGTAATTCACCCCTCCACTTT,CASSLAQGNSPLHF
16,TRBJ2-7,TRBV28,TRBD2,NA,TGTGCCAGCAGTTGGCTAGCGGGGGCGGGCGCCTACGAGCAGTACTTC,CASSWLAGAGAYEQYF
14,TRBJ2-1,TRBV20-1,TRBD2,NA,TGCAGTGCTAGACGGCCTAGCGGGGGGTTTGAGCAGTTCTTC,CSARRPSGGFEQFF
15,TRBJ1-1,TRBV5-1,TRBD1,NA,TGCGCCAGCAGCTGGGAACAGGGGCAGAACACTGAAGCTTTCTTT,CASSWEQGQNTEAFF
17,TRBJ1-4,TRBV13,TRBD1,few,TGTGCCAGCAGCGCTAGGGTAGGGGGCGCAACTAATGAAAAACTGTTTTTT,CASSARVGGATNEKLFF
15,TRBJ2-1,TRBV7-2,TRBD1,many,TGTGCCAGCGGACCCCGGGACAGCTCCTACAATGAGCAGTTCTTC,CASGPRDSSYNEQFF
13,TRBJ1-4,TRBV12-3/TRBV12-4,NA,NA,TGTGCCAGCAGGACGGGGCAAAATGAAAAACTGTTTTTT,CASRTGQNEKLFF
15,TRBJ2-1,TRBV12-3/TRBV12-4,TRBD2,NA,TGTGCCAGCAGCTTAGCGGGGGGATGGGACAATGAGCAGTTCTTC,CASSLAGGWDNEQFF
14,TRBJ1-5,TRBV28,NA,NA,TGTGCCAGCTCTGCCCTGTATAGCAATCAGCCCCAGCATTTT,CASSALYSNQPQHF
17,TRBJ1-4,TRBV20-1,NA,NA,TGCAGTGCTAGAGGAACAGGGACACGGGGGACAACAGAAAAACTGTTTTTT,CSARGTGTRGTTEKLFF
13,TRBJ1-2,TRBV20-1,NA,NA,TGCAGTGCCGGTCCACAGGTTTCCTATGGCTACACCTTC,CSAGPQVSYGYTF
18,TRBJ2-7,TRBV27,TRBD1,few,TGTGCCAGCAGTGCCCTAGGACTCCGGGACAGCTCATTCTACGAGCAGTACTTC,CASSALGLRDSSFYEQYF
15,TRBJ2-7,TRBV10-3,NA,few,TGTGCCTCCTACAACGACCCTGGGGCGTCCAGCGAGCAGTACTTC,CASYNDPGASSEQYF
19,TRBJ2-1,TRBV6-5,TRBD2,NA,TGTGCCAGCAGTTACTCGGGCGGGGGGACTAGCGGGACTTACAATGAGCAGTTCTTC,CASSYSGGGTSGTYNEQFF
18,TRBJ2-1,TRBV27,TRBD2,few,TGTGCCAGCAGTTTAACCTTAGGAGTGCGGGGGAAATACAATGAGCAGTTCTTC,CASSLTLGVRGKYNEQFF
14,TRBJ2-5,TRBV10-2,TRBD1,few,TGCGCCAGCAGGTCGACAGGGCCACAAGAGACCCAGTACTTC,CASRSTGPQETQYF
18,TRBJ2-5,TRBV7-2,TRBD2,NA,TGTGCCAGCAGCCCTCGGCCCCCGGGAGCGGGGGGACGAGAGACCCAGTACTTC,CASSPRPPGAGGRETQYF
16,TRBJ2-5,TRBV7-3,TRBD1,few,TGTGCCAGCAGCTTACAACCTGACAGGGGAAGGGAGACCCAGTACTTC,CASSLQPDRGRETQYF
16,TRBJ1-2,TRBV9,TRBD1,NA,TGTGCCAGCAGCGTAGGGGGACAGGGTGCTAACTATGGCTACACCTTC,CASSVGGQGANYGYTF
14,TRBJ2-4,TRBV2,NA,NA,TGTGCCAGCAGTGAAGAAGGGGGAGAAAACATTCAGTACTTC,CASSEEGGENIQYF
15,TRBJ1-4,TRBV5-1,TRBD1,NA,TGCGCCAGCAGCAATACCGGGACAGGGAACGAAAAACTGTTTTTT,CASSNTGTGNEKLFF
16,TRBJ2-5,TRBV10-1,TRBD1,NA,TGCGCCAGCAGTGCGACACCGGGACAGGAGCAAGAGACCCAGTACTTC,CASSATPGQEQETQYF
12,TRBJ2-5,TRBV29-1,NA,NA,TGCAGCGTGGCCGGGACACAAGAGACCCAGTACTTC,CSVAGTQETQYF
15,TRBJ2-1,TRBV19,TRBD1,NA,TGTGCCAGTAGACTGGGACAGGGGAAATACAATGAGCAGTTCTTC,CASRLGQGKYNEQFF
14,TRBJ1-5,TRBV20-1,NA,few,TGCAGTGCTAAGGGGTCCTCCCCTCATCAGCCCCAGCATTTT,CSAKGSSPHQPQHF
15,TRBJ1-5,TRBV7-9,TRBD1,NA,TGTGCCAGCAGCGCCGACAGGGTCCGCGGACAGCCCCGGCATTTT,CASSADRVRGQPRHF
16,TRBJ1-3,TRBV2,NA,few,TGTGCCAGCAGTGCGCAGGGTTCGGGCTCTGGAAACACCATATATTTT,CASSAQGSGSGNTIYF
13,TRBJ2-5,TRBV6-1,TRBD1,NA,TGTGCCAGCGCCCGACAGGGGCCAGAGACCCAGTACTTC,CASARQGPETQYF
13,TRBJ2-5,TRBV18,NA,few,TGTGCCAGCTCACCAGCTAACCAAGAGACCCAGTACTTC,CASSPANQETQYF
14,TRBJ1-1,TRBV29-1,NA,NA,TGCAGCGTTGAAGACCAGGGCGGGAACACTGAAGTTTTCTTT,CSVEDQGGNTEVFF
14,TRBJ2-5,TRBV9,NA,NA,TGTGCCAGCAGCGGCAGACCCGATGTTGAGACCCAGTACTTC,CASSGRPDVETQYF
14,TRBJ1-1,TRBV20-1,NA,few,TGCAGTGCTACCGGAGGGAGTACGGTTGGGGAAGCTTTCTTT,CSATGGSTVGEAFF
15,TRBJ2-3,TRBV28,NA,NA,TGTGCCAGCAGCTCGAGGTGGTCTAGCACAGATACGCAGTATTTT,CASSSRWSSTDTQYF
17,TRBJ1-6,TRBV7-9,NA,few,TGTGCCAGCAGCTTAGGCACAGCCAAGCCCTATAATTCACCCCTCCACTTT,CASSLGTAKPYNSPLHF
14,TRBJ1-1,TRBV2,TRBD1,few,TGTGCCAGCAGGCCCGGGACAGCGAACACTGAAGCTTTCTTT,CASRPGTANTEAFF
15,TRBJ2-7,TRBV5-1,NA,NA,TGCGCCAGCAGCCCCCCCGGGACACGGGATTGGGAGCAGTACTTC,CASSPPGTRDWEQYF
14,TRBJ1-2,TRBV29-1,NA,NA,TGCAGCGCAAGACCTCTACAGGTTGCCTATGGCTACACCTTC,CSARPLQVAYGYTF
15,TRBJ2-5,TRBV20-1,NA,few,TGCAGTGCTAGAGATCTACGCTCGCAGGACGAGACCCAGTACTTC,CSARDLRSQDETQYF
16,TRBJ2-1,TRBV7-2,TRBD2,few,TGTGCCAGCAGCCCCAGCTGGGCGGGGGTGGGCGGTGAGCAGTTCTTC,CASSPSWAGVGGEQFF
14,TRBJ1-2,TRBV20-1,TRBD1,NA,TGCAGTGCTAGGGTGGGACAGGGGAACTATGGCTACACCTTC,CSARVGQGNYGYTF
13,TRBJ2-5,TRBV20-1,TRBD1,few,TGCAGTGCTAAGACAGGGGGCGCCGAGACCCAGTACTTC,CSAKTGGAETQYF
15,TRBJ1-6,TRBV4-3,NA,NA,TGCGCCAGCAGCCAAGATTTCCAGATAAATTCACCCCTCCACTTT,CASSQDFQINSPLHF
14,TRBJ2-5,TRBV18,TRBD1,few,TGTGCCAGCTCATCGACAGGGGATGGGGAGACCCAGTACTTC,CASSSTGDGETQYF
15,TRBJ1-3,TRBV3-1,NA,NA,TGTGCCAGCAGCCAAGATTTTTTGTCTGGAAACACCATATATTTT,CASSQDFLSGNTIYF
12,TRBJ1-2,TRBV29-1,NA,few,TGCAGCGTTGGTGGCACCAACTATGGCTACACCTTC,CSVGGTNYGYTF
16,TRBJ1-1,TRBV9,NA,NA,TGTGCCAGCAGCCCCCTCGGACTCCCAGGGGCCACTGAAGCTTTCTTT,CASSPLGLPGATEAFF
13,TRBJ2-7,TRBV11-3,NA,NA,TGTGCCAGCAGCTTAGGGTCAGGGAGCGAGCAGTACTTC,CASSLGSGSEQYF
16,TRBJ2-3,TRBV9,NA,NA,TGTGCCAGCAGCGTTCTGGGGTTATCTAGCACAGATACGCAGTATTTT,CASSVLGLSSTDTQYF
14,TRBJ2-2,TRBV6-5,NA,NA,TGTGCCAGCAGTTACTCCCGTCTAACCGGGGAGCTGTTTTTT,CASSYSRLTGELFF
15,TRBJ2-6,TRBV12-3/TRBV12-4,NA,NA,TGTGCCAGCAGTTTTCTAGAAGCTGGGGCCAACGTCCTGACTTTC,CASSFLEAGANVLTF
13,TRBJ2-7,TRBV20-1,TRBD1,few,TGCAGTGCTAGACCCGGGACAGGCTACGAGCAGTACTTC,CSARPGTGYEQYF
15,TRBJ1-1,TRBV9,TRBD1,few,TGTGCCAGCAGCGGAGGGACAGGCTCGAACACTGAAGCTTTCTTT,CASSGGTGSNTEAFF
16,TRBJ2-7,TRBV3-1,TRBD1,NA,TGTGCCAGCAGCCCACGAGTCGGGACAGGCTTATCCGAGCAGTACTTC,CASSPRVGTGLSEQYF
20,TRBJ2-6,TRBV7-6,TRBD2,NA,TGTGCCAGCAGCTTTAGACTAGCGGGGGGGCTCCACTCTGGGGCCAACGTCCTGACTTTC,CASSFRLAGGLHSGANVLTF
14,TRBJ2-3,TRBV28,TRBD1,few,TGTGCCAGCAGTTCAGGACAGGTCCCAGATACGCAGTATTTT,CASSSGQVPDTQYF